Here is one T cell receptor beta chain with its context. Sequencing relied on a cDNA template that was reverse transcribed from extracted RNA. The method was immunoSEQ multiplex PCR; TCRdb's version includes in-frame clones alone and lacks a portion of them. The sample records about 190,000 clones, about three fifths being singletons. This specimen comes from a study of CD8+ T cells in alopecia areata. Regarding treatment: oral pan-JAK inhibitor, 5-10 mg twice daily. Germline V CDR1 and CDR2: ENHRY, SYGVKD. The CDR3 runs 14 residues. The V end was cut by 3 bases, the J end by 1 base, with 9 bases between.

The clonotype was recovered from a human donor with alopecia areata. The chain joins TRBV10-3 to TRBJ1-1; D perhaps matches TRBD1 (5 bases). The sequencing used CD4+ T cells sorted from blood, collected at week 49, from a patient treated with tofacitinib. Here the CDR3 DNA reads TGTGCCATCAGTGATCAGGGAACGAACACTGAAGCTTTCTTT. Residues: CAISDQGTNTEAFF.